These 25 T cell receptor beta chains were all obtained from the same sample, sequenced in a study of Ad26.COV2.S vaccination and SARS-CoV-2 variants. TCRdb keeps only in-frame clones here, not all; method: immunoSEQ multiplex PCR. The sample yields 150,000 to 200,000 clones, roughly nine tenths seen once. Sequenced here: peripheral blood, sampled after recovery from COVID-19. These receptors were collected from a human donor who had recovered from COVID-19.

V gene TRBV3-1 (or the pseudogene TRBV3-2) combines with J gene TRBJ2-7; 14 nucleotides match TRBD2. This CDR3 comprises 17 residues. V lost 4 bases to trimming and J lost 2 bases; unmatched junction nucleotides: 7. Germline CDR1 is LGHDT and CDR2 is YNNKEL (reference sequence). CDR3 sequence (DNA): TGTGCCAGCAGCCCTGGACTAGCGGGGGGTATAGCCTACGAGCAGTACTTC. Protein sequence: CASSPGLAGGIAYEQYF.

CDR3 in amino acids: CASTPGQGLNEQFF. The CDR3 nucleotides read TGTGCCAGTACTCCGGGACAGGGGCTCAATGAGCAGTTCTTC. The V gene is TRBV19, the J gene TRBJ2-1; TRBD1 aligns across 10 bases. This CDR3 has 14 residues. Trimming removed 7 bases from V and 6 bases from J; junction bases left unmatched: 6. In germline, CDR1 is LNHDA, CDR2 SQIVND (reference sequence). Together with reference TRBV19 and TRBJ2-1, the CDR3 gives the full variable domain: DGGITQSPKYLFRKEGQNVTLSCEQNLNHDAMYWYRQDPGQGLRLIYYSQIVNDFQKGDIAEGYSVSREKKESFPLTVTSAQKNPTAFYLCASTPGQGLNEQFFGPGTRLTVL.

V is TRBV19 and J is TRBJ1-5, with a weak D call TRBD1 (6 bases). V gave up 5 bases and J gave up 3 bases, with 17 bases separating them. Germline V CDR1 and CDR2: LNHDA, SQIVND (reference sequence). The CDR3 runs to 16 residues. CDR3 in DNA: TGTGCCAGTAGTTTGACTAAACAGGGAATCAATCAGCCCCAGCATTTT. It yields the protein CASSLTKQGINQPQHF. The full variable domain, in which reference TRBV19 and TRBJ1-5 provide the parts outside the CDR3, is DGGITQSPKYLFRKEGQNVTLSCEQNLNHDAMYWYRQDPGQGLRLIYYSQIVNDFQKGDIAEGYSVSREKKESFPLTVTSAQKNPTAFYLCASSLTKQGINQPQHFGDGTRLSIL.

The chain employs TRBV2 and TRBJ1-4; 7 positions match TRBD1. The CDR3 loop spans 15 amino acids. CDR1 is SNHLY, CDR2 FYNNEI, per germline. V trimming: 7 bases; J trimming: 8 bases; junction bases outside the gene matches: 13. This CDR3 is CASTQHAGGGEKLFF. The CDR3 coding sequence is TGTGCCAGCACACAACACGCAGGGGGAGGGGAAAAACTGTTTTTT.

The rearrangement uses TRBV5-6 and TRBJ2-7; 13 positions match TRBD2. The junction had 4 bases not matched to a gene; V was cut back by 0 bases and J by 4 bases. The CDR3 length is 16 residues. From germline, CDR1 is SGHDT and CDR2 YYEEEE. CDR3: CASSLEGLAGRYEQYF. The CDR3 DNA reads TGTGCCAGCAGCTTGGAGGGACTAGCGGGAAGGTACGAGCAGTACTTC. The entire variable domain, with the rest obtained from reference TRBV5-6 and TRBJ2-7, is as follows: DAGVTQSPTHLIKTRGQQVTLRCSPKSGHDTVSWYQQALGQGPQFIFQYYEEEERQRGNFPDRFSGHQFPNYSSELNVNALLLGDSALYLCASSLEGLAGRYEQYFGPGTRLTVT.

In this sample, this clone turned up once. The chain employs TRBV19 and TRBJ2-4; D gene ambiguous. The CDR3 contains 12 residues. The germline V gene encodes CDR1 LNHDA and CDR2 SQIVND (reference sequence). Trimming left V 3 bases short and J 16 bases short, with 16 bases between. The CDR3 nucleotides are TGTGCCAGTAGTATTCAGCCCACCCAAGTATACTTC. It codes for CASSIQPTQVYF.

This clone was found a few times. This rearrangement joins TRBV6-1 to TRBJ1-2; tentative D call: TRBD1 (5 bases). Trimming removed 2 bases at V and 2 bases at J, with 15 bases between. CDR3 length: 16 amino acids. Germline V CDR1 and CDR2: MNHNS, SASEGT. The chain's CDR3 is CASSESAWQGNYGYTF. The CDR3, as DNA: TGTGCCAGCAGTGAAAGCGCGTGGCAGGGCAACTATGGCTACACCTTC.

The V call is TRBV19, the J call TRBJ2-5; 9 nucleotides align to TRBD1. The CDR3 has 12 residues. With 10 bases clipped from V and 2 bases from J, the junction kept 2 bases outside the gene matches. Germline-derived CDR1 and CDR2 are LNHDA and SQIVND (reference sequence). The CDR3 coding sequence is TGTGCCACTGGGACAGGGCAAGAGACCCAGTACTTC. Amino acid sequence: CATGTGQETQYF.

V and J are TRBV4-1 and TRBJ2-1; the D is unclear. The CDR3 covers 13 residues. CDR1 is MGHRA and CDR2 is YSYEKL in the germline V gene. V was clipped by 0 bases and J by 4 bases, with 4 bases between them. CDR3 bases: TGCGCCAGCAGCCAAGAAAAGTACAATGAGCAGTTCTTC. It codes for CASSQEKYNEQFF.

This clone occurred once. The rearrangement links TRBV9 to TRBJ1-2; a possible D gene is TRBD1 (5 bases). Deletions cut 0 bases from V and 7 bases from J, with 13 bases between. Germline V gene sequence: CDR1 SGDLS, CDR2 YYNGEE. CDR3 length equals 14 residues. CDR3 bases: TGTGCCAGCAGCGTAGTCGCGGGGGATGGTGGCTACACCTTC. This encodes CASSVVAGDGGYTF.

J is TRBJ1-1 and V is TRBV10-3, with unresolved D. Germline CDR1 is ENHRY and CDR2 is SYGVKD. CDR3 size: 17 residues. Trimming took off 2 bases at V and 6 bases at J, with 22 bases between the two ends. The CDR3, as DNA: TGTGCCATCAGTGAGGCCGCCGACACTGCCGGAACGGCTGAAGCTTTCTTT. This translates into CAISEAADTAGTAEAFF.

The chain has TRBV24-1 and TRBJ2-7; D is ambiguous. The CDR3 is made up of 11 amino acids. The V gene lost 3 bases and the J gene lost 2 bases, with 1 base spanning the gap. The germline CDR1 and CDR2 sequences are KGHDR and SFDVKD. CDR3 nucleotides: TGTGCCACCAGTGATCCCTACGAGCAGTACTTC. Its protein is CATSDPYEQYF.

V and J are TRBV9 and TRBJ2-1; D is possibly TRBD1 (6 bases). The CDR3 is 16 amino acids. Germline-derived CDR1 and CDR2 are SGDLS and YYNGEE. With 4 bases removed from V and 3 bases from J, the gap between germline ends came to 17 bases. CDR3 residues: CASSSQAGTFYNEQFF. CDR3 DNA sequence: TGTGCCAGCAGCTCCCAAGCCGGGACATTCTACAATGAGCAGTTCTTC.

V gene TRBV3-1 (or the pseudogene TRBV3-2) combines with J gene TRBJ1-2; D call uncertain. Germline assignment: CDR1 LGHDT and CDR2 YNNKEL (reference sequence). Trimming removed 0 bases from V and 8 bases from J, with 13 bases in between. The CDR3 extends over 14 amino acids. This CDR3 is CASSQEQGSWGYTF. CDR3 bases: TGTGCCAGCAGCCAAGAACAAGGGAGTTGGGGCTACACCTTC.

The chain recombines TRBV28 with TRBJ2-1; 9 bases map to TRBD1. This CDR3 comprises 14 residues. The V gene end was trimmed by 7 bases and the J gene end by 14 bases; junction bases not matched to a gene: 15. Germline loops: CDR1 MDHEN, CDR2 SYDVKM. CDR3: CASKESGTGNREFF. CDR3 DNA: TGTGCCAGCAAAGAATCCGGGACAGGGAATCGCGAGTTCTTC.

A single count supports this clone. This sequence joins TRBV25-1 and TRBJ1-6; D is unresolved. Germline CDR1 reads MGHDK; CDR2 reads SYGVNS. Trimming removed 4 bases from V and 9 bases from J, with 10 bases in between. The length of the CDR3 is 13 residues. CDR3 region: CASSAPGGSPLHF. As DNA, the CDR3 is TGTGCCAGCAGTGCTCCCGGTGGTTCACCCCTCCACTTT.

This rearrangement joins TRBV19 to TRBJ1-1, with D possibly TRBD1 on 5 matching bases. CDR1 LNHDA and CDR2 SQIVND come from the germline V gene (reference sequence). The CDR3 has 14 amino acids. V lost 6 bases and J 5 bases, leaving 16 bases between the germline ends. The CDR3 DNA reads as TGTGCCAGTAGGGAAGGGGAGTGGGGAACTGAAGCTTTCTTT. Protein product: CASREGEWGTEAFF.

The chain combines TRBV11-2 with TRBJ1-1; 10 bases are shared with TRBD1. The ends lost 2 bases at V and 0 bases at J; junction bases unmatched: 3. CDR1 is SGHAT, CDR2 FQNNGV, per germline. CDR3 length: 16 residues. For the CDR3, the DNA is TGTGCCAGCAGCTTATGGGACAGGGGCTTGAACACTGAAGCTTTCTTT. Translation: CASSLWDRGLNTEAFF.

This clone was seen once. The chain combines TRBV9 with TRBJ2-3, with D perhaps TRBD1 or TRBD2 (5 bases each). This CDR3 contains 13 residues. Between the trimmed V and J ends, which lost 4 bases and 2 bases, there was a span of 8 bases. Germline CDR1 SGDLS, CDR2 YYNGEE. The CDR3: CASSRGVTDTQYF. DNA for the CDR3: TGTGCCAGCAGCCGAGGGGTCACAGATACGCAGTATTTT.

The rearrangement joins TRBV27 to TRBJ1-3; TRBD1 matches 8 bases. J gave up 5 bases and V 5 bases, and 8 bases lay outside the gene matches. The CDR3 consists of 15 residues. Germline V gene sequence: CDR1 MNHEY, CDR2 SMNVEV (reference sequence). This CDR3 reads CASSLTGGTRNTIYF. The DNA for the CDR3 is TGTGCCAGCAGTCTCACAGGGGGTACTAGAAACACCATATATTTT.

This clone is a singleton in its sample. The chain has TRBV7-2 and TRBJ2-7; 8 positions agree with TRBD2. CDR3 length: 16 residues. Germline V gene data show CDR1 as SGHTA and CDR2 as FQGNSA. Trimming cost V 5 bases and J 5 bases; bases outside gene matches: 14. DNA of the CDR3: TGTGCCAGCAGCCCCCCCCGGGGGGGCCGTATGGACGAGCAGTACTTC. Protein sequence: CASSPPRGGRMDEQYF.

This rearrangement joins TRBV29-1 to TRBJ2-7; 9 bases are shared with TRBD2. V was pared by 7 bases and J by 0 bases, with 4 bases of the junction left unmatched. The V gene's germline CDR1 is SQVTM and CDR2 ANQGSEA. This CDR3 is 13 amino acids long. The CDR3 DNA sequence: TGCAGCGGGAGCGGGGGGACCTCCTACGAGCAGTACTTC. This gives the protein CSGSGGTSYEQYF.

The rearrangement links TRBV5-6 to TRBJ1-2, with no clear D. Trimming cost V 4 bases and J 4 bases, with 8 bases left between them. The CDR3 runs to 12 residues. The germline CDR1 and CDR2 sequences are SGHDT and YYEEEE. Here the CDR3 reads CASSQDGYGYTF. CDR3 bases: TGTGCCAGCAGCCAGGACGGCTATGGCTACACCTTC.

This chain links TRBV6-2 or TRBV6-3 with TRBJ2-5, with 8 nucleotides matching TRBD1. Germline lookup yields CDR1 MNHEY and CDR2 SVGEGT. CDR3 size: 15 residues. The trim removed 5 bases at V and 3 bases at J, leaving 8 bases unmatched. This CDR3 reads CASSKPIQGEETQYF. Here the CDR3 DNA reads TGTGCCAGCAGTAAACCCATACAGGGGGAAGAGACCCAGTACTTC.

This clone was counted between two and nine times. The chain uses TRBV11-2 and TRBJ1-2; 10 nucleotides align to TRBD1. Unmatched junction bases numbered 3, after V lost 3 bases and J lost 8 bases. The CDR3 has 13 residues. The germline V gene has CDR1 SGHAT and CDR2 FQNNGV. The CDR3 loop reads CASSLGDRGGYTF. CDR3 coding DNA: TGTGCCAGCAGCTTGGGGGACAGGGGAGGCTACACCTTC.